This TCR beta chain was sequenced in a study of vaccination effects on CD4 cells after COVID-19. Sequenced by immunoSEQ multiplex PCR; TCRdb stores in-frame clones only, minus some. The sample comprises 45,000 to 75,000 clones, 70% to 80% of which are singletons, and around 2.9% rests with the top ten. Regarding this clone: No antigen is known for it.

Cultured cells yielded isolated CD4+ T cells after around 10 days. Material: CD4+ T cells from PBMCs cultured without peptide, obtained before COVID-19 vaccination. This sequence originates from a human donor who received a COVID-19 vaccine.

Here the CDR3 DNA reads TGCGCCAGTCAGAAGCGGGGGGACCAAGAGACCCAGTACTTC. Protein product: CASQKRGDQETQYF. This sequence joins TRBV5-1 and TRBJ2-5; TRBD2 matches 9 bases. V dropped 8 bases and J dropped 0; count of bases not matched to a gene: 5. CDR1 and CDR2 from the germline V gene are SGHRS and YFSETQ. The CDR3 length is 14 residues.